Below, 27 T cell receptor beta chains from the same sample are listed, as sequenced in a study of Ad26.COV2.S vaccination and SARS-CoV-2 variants. Treatment indicated: 15 to 20 received Ad26.COV2.S at low or high dose, single or two shots; a few received placebo; per-sample allocation not given. Samples analyzed were those drawn on day 63 after the first vaccine or placebo injection. Generated by immunoSEQ multiplex PCR, the TCRdb table keeps only in-frame clones and is missing some. In the table there are roughly 320,000 clones, around 90% of which are singletons. The specimen comprised peripheral blood, sampled in a trial of Ad26.COV2.S vaccine versus placebo. The source of these receptors is a person between 18 and 59 years old who received the Ad26.COV2.S COVID-19 vaccine or a placebo.

The chain combines TRBV6-1 with TRBJ2-7, with 12 bases fitting TRBD2. The CDR3 is 15 residues long. Germline V gene data show CDR1 as MNHNS and CDR2 as SASEGT. The J segment lost 3 bases and the V segment lost 3 bases, leaving 3 bases of the junction unmatched. In nucleotides, the CDR3 is TGTGCCAGCAGTGATGGACTAGCGGGGCGCTACGAGCAGTACTTC. This sequence encodes CASSDGLAGRYEQYF.

The CDR3 loop reads CASSHPKQPQHF. CDR3 nucleotides: TGTGCCAGCAGTCACCCCAAACAGCCCCAGCATTTT. This chain uses TRBV6-5 with TRBJ1-5; D remains ambiguous. The V gene lost 5 bases and the J gene lost 7 bases, with 9 bases spanning the gap. Germline V gives CDR1 MNHEY, CDR2 SVGAGI. The CDR3 extends over 12 amino acids.

The chain is built from TRBV27 and TRBJ2-1, with 13 bases lining up with TRBD2. There are 17 residues in the CDR3. CDR1 is MNHEY and CDR2 is SMNVEV in the germline V gene (reference sequence). With V trimmed by 2 bases and J by 10 bases, 11 bases remained unmatched. The CDR3 DNA follows: TGTGCCAGCAGTTTAACTGGGACTAGCGGGGATCTCCGAGAGCAGTTCTTC. Encoded protein: CASSLTGTSGDLREQFF.

The V gene is TRBV4-1, the J gene TRBJ1-6; 7 bases are shared with TRBD1. The junction had 18 bases not matched to a gene; V was cut back by 3 bases and J by 7 bases. The CDR3 runs to 19 residues. Germline V CDR1 and CDR2: MGHRA, YSYEKL. As DNA, the CDR3 is TGCGCCAGCAGCCATAAGATAGGGACGGCAGGGGGAGAGAATTCACCCCTCCACTTT. Translated, it gives CASSHKIGTAGGENSPLHF.

The J gene is TRBJ2-7, the V gene TRBV6-5; 7 nucleotides align to TRBD1. V trimming: 6 bases; J trimming: 6 bases; junction bases outside the gene matches: 11. Per the germline V gene, CDR1 is MNHEY and CDR2 is SVGAGI. The CDR3 runs 14 residues. CDR3 loop: CASSGSGGATEQYF. The CDR3 region has the DNA TGTGCCAGCAGCGGATCAGGGGGAGCAACCGAGCAGTACTTC.

This chain uses TRBV5-1 with TRBJ1-6; D remains unclear. Germline lookup yields CDR1 SGHRS and CDR2 YFSETQ. CDR3 size: 17 residues. The V end lost 0 bases, the J end lost 0 bases, and 10 bases lay between the germline ends. The CDR3 bases are TGCGCCAGCAGCTTGGCTTGGCAGAGCTCCTATAATTCACCCCTCCACTTT. Protein: CASSLAWQSSYNSPLHF.

This chain joins TRBV27 and TRBJ1-2, with D possibly matching TRBD1 (6 bases). The CDR3 has 15 amino acids. With 3 bases removed from V and 2 bases from J, the gap between germline ends came to 13 bases. From germline, CDR1 is MNHEY and CDR2 SMNVEV (reference sequence). This CDR3 is CASSFGAGVNYGYTF. DNA for the CDR3: TGTGCCAGCAGTTTCGGAGCAGGGGTGAACTATGGCTACACCTTC.

The CDR3 nucleotides are TGCGCCAGCAGGCCCCTTACTAGCCGGACAAACGAGCAGTACTTC. It codes for CASRPLTSRTNEQYF. The chain links TRBV10-2 to TRBJ2-7; D is perhaps TRBD2 (6 bases). Per germline, CDR1 WSHSY and CDR2 SAAADI. The CDR3 loop spans 15 amino acids. The germline V and J ends were trimmed by 6 bases and 5 bases, with 20 bases remaining between them.

CDR3 nucleotides: TGTGCCAGCAGTTACTCCAGGGGCCAGACCCAGTACTTC. Its translation: CASSYSRGQTQYF. This chain joins TRBV6-2 or TRBV6-3 and TRBJ2-5, with TRBD1 as a possible D gene (6 bases). Germline V lookup: CDR1 MNHEY, CDR2 SVGEGT. Trimming removed 0 bases at V and 6 bases at J, with 8 bases between. The CDR3 loop spans 13 amino acids.

The chain links TRBV5-1 to TRBJ2-7, with 7 bases aligning to TRBD2. The CDR3 runs to 13 residues. The J segment lost 7 bases and the V segment lost 0 bases, leaving 4 bases of the junction unmatched. Germline CDR1 is SGHRS and CDR2 is YFSETQ. This CDR3 is CASSLGLADEQYF. CDR3 sequence (DNA): TGCGCCAGCAGCTTGGGGCTAGCGGATGAGCAGTACTTC.

This sequence joins TRBV18 and TRBJ1-1; 7 nucleotides agree with TRBD1. CDR3 length equals 18 residues. Germline V gene data show CDR1 as KGHSH and CDR2 as LQKENI. Trimming removed 1 base from V and 1 base from J; junction bases left unmatched: 12. CDR3 sequence (DNA): TGTGCCAGCTCACCACAAGGATCGGCAGGGGGAAGGAACACTGAAGCTTTCTTT. Encoded protein: CASSPQGSAGGRNTEAFF.

This chain links TRBV27 with TRBJ2-7; D unclear. The CDR3 runs 15 residues. Trimming left V 6 bases short and J 3 bases short, with 18 bases between. Per germline, CDR1 MNHEY and CDR2 SMNVEV (reference sequence). CDR3: CASRPHSGANYEQYF. The DNA of the CDR3 is TGTGCCAGCAGACCTCACAGTGGAGCCAACTACGAGCAGTACTTC.

The chain joins TRBV7-2 to TRBJ2-7; a possible D gene is TRBD2 (6 bases). This CDR3 has 16 residues. CDR1 and CDR2 (germline): SGHTA, FQGNSA. Trimming shortened V by 5 bases and J by 7 bases, and 24 bases separated the two germline ends. The CDR3 protein is CASSPRVGGLAWEQYF. In DNA, the CDR3 is TGTGCCAGCAGCCCACGGGTTGGGGGGTTAGCGTGGGAGCAGTACTTC. The full variable domain, its missing parts supplied by reference TRBV7-2 and TRBJ2-7, is GAGVSQSPSNKVTEKGKDVELRCDPISGHTALYWYRQSLGQGLEFLIYFQGNSAPDKSGLPSDRFSAERTGGSVSTLTIQRTQQEDSAVYLCASSPRVGGLAWEQYFGPGTRLTVT.

A single count supports this clone. The chain recombines TRBV7-6 with TRBJ1-6, with TRBD1 as a possible D gene (5 bases). The V end was cut by 3 bases, the J end by 5 bases, with 8 bases between. Germline V CDR1 and CDR2: SGHVS, FNYEAQ. The CDR3 runs 14 residues. This CDR3 reads CASSFRVDNSPLHF. DNA for the CDR3: TGTGCCAGCAGCTTCAGGGTAGATAATTCACCCCTCCACTTT.

This rearrangement joins TRBV7-2 to TRBJ2-7, with 8 bases lining up with TRBD2. The CDR3 sequence is 15 residues long. J was trimmed by 4 bases and V by 3 bases; bases with no gene match: 8. Germline V gives CDR1 SGHTA, CDR2 FQGNSA. This CDR3 is CASSFSGGAQYEQYF. For the CDR3, the DNA is TGTGCCAGCAGCTTTTCCGGGGGGGCCCAGTACGAGCAGTACTTC.

The chain recombines TRBV6-5 with TRBJ1-1, with 8 positions matching TRBD1. After removal of 0 bases from V and 10 bases from J, the junction contained 4 bases not matched to a gene. This CDR3 is 13 amino acids long. Germline V CDR1 and CDR2: MNHEY, SVGAGI. CDR3 sequence: CASSYSQGAGAFF. The CDR3 region has the DNA TGTGCCAGCAGTTACTCTCAGGGGGCAGGAGCTTTCTTT.

This chain links TRBV4-3 with TRBJ1-2; a possible D gene is TRBD1 (5 bases). Germline V gene data show CDR1 as LGHNA and CDR2 as YSLEER. V was clipped by 3 bases and J by 8 bases, with 10 bases between them. The CDR3 runs to 12 residues. As DNA, the CDR3 is TGCGCCAGCAGCCAGGGGACGGGAGGCTACACCTTC. Protein: CASSQGTGGYTF.

The V gene is TRBV18, the J gene TRBJ2-4; TRBD1 matches at 10 bases. Germline V lookup: CDR1 KGHSH, CDR2 LQKENI. The V and J ends lost 3 bases and 9 bases, in that order; junction bases with no gene match: 5. The CDR3 extends over 14 amino acids. CDR3 sequence reads: CASSPGQGIGIQYF. CDR3 in DNA: TGTGCCAGCTCACCGGGACAGGGGATCGGCATTCAGTACTTC. The full variable domain, in which reference TRBV18 and TRBJ2-4 provide the parts outside the CDR3, is NAGVMQNPRHLVRRRGQEARLRCSPMKGHSHVYWYRQLPEEGLKFMVYLQKENIIDESGMPKERFSAEFPKEGPSILRIQQVVRGDSAAYFCASSPGQGIGIQYFGAGTRLSVL.

This rearrangement joins TRBV10-3 to TRBJ1-1; possible D gene TRBD1, 5 bases. Germline V gene lookup returns CDR1 ENHRY and CDR2 SYGVKD. Trimming stripped 5 bases from V and 1 base from J, with 20 bases between. There are 17 residues in the CDR3. CDR3 in amino acids: CAISTPSGSLSNTEAFF. The CDR3 bases are TGTGCCATCAGTACACCCTCAGGGTCCTTATCGAACACTGAAGCTTTCTTT.

This clone was detected once. The V call is TRBV19, the J call TRBJ2-1; no clear D gene. CDR3 length equals 17 residues. Germline V lookup: CDR1 LNHDA, CDR2 SQIVND (reference sequence). Deletions cut 5 bases from V and 4 bases from J, with 21 bases between. In DNA form, the CDR3 reads TGTGCCAGTAGTTTCGCCCCCGACGGGTTGGGTTACAATGAGCAGTTCTTC. Amino acids: CASSFAPDGLGYNEQFF.

The rearrangement uses TRBV19 and TRBJ2-7; 9 positions agree with TRBD1. There are 19 residues in the CDR3. The germline V gene encodes CDR1 LNHDA and CDR2 SQIVND (reference sequence). V trimming: 6 bases; J trimming: 2 bases; junction bases outside the gene matches: 20. In nucleotides, the CDR3 is TGTGCCAGTAGCGAAACAAAGATACAGGGGGCGGTTACCCCCTACGAGCAGTACTTC. Protein sequence: CASSETKIQGAVTPYEQYF.

This chain joins TRBV6-5 and TRBJ2-7, with 12 bases fitting TRBD1. The germline V gene has CDR1 MNHEY and CDR2 SVGAGI. The junction had 9 bases not matched to a gene; V was cut back by 8 bases and J by 7 bases. The CDR3 contains 14 residues. CDR3 sequence: CASLPGTGGGEQYF. In nucleotides, the CDR3 is TGTGCCAGCCTTCCCGGGACAGGGGGCGGAGAGCAGTACTTC.

The chain carries TRBV7-2 and TRBJ1-6; D is possibly TRBD1 (6 bases). The CDR3 totals 15 residues. V was cut by 6 bases and J by 10 bases, with 19 bases left in between. Germline lookup yields CDR1 SGHTA and CDR2 FQGNSA. CDR3 region: CASSRNQGSGSPLHF. In DNA, the CDR3 is TGTGCCAGCAGTAGAAATCAGGGGTCGGGGTCACCCCTCCACTTT.

The chain links TRBV5-1 to TRBJ1-1; 10 positions agree with TRBD1. From germline, CDR1 is SGHRS and CDR2 YFSETQ. Trimming at V came to 7 bases and at J to 4 bases, leaving 10 bases not matched to a gene. The CDR3 sequence is 15 residues long. The CDR3, as DNA: TGCGCCAGCTCACCGGGGGACAGGGGTGTCACTGAAGCTTTCTTT. Protein product: CASSPGDRGVTEAFF.

This chain uses TRBV27 with TRBJ1-6; tentatively, D is TRBD1 (6 bases). V was pared by 4 bases and J by 7 bases, with 20 bases between. The CDR3 has 17 amino acids. Germline V gene data show CDR1 as MNHEY and CDR2 as SMNVEV (reference sequence). For the CDR3, the DNA is TGTGCCAGCAGTTGGGGGCGTAACACAGGGACCAATTCACCCCTCCACTTT. Its protein is CASSWGRNTGTNSPLHF.

V is TRBV19 and J is TRBJ2-2; the D is unclear. In germline, CDR1 is LNHDA, CDR2 SQIVND (reference sequence). V shed 6 bases and J shed 1 base, with 12 bases lying between them. This CDR3 contains 15 residues. The CDR3 bases are TGTGCCAGTAGCCTCCCCCCGGGGAACACCGGGGAGCTGTTTTTT. Amino acids: CASSLPPGNTGELFF.

The chain couples TRBV10-3 to TRBJ1-2; a weak D match, TRBD1 (5 bases). The CDR3 is 13 residues long. Germline-derived CDR1 and CDR2 are ENHRY and SYGVKD. The ends were cut back, 3 bases at V and 4 bases at J, with 9 bases in the middle. The CDR3 reads CAISDGQGYGYTF. The CDR3 nucleotides are TGTGCCATCAGTGATGGGCAGGGCTATGGCTACACCTTC.